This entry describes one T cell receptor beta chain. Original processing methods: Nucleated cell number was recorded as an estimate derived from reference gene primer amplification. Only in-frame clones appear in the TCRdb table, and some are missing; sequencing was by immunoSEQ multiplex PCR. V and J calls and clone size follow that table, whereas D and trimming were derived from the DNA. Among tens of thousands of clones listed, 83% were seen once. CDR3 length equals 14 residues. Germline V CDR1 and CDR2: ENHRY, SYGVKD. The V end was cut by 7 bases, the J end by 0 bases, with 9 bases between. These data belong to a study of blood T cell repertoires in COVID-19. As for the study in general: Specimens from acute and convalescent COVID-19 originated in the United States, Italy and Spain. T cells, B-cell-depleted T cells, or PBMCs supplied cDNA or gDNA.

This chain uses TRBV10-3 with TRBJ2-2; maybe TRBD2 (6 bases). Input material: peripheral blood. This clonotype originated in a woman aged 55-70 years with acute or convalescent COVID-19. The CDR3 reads CAIMEGANTGELFF. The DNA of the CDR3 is TGTGCCATCATGGAGGGCGCGAACACCGGGGAGCTGTTTTTT.